This TCR beta chain was sequenced in a study of shared clonotypes between healthy human individuals. Study context: Each donor contributed plates that comprised three CD4 naive, three CD4 memory, two CD8 naive and one CD8 memory.

The CDR3 numbers 15 amino acids, ends counted. Germline V gene sequence: CDR1 MNHEY, CDR2 SMNVEV (reference sequence). CD8 cells classed as naive were CD45RO-negative and positively selected for CCR7, excluding terminally differentiated effector memory CD45RA+ cells. Donors comprised only Caucasian adults living in Nashville, Tennessee. Study observations and caveats: Estimated clonotype richness was generally higher in naive than memory subsets.

As regards this clone: The antigen remains unidentified. The limits of the CDR3 on the DNA are not certain, so only TCRdb's listed CDR3 is given.

Methods used by the authors: There were no quality scores in the junction-only immunoSEQ sequences, so filtering differed. The data were produced by immunoSEQ multiplex PCR, yet TCRdb's version contains in-frame clones alone and is incomplete. For V, J and clone size, that table is used; D and trimming come from the DNA. The sample lists some 2.1 million clones, about 95% occurring once. The sequence derives from a young man in good health. The sequenced sample consisted of naive CD8+ T cells sorted from blood. The V gene is TRBV27, the J gene TRBJ1-2; TRBD1, the table's D call, was not compared with the DNA. CDR3 region: CASSTSGTGIFGYTF.